The 22 T cell receptor beta chains in this list originate from one sample, sequenced in a study of CD8 T cells in ankylosing spondylitis. TCRdb used MiXCR to reprocess the 5' RACE reads, holding one entry per CDR3 protein. The sample has over 700,000 distinct CDR3 sequences; under 20% are singletons. These receptors' antigens are unknown. Findings of the study overall: Seemingly distinctive of ankylosing spondylitis blood was a TCR beta motif formed by eight highly homologous variants.

Source material: blood, either unsorted or a sorted T cell fraction (not recorded which). The receptors stem from a male donor with ankylosing spondylitis.

The chain links TRBV5-1 to TRBJ2-7, with 8 nucleotides matching TRBD1. CDR3 length equals 15 residues. Germline loops: CDR1 SGHRS, CDR2 YFSETQ. The V and J ends lost 2 bases and 5 bases, in that order; junction bases with no gene match: 9. The CDR3 sequence: CASSFLGTGGHEQYF. The CDR3 region has the DNA TGCGCCAGCAGCTTCTTAGGGACAGGAGGTCACGAGCAGTACTTC. The whole variable domain, filled in from reference TRBV5-1 and TRBJ2-7, reads KAGVTQTPRYLIKTRGQQVTLSCSPISGHRSVSWYQQTPGQGLQFLFEYFSETQRNKGNFPGRFSGRQFSNSRSEMNVSTLELGDSALYLCASSFLGTGGHEQYFGPGTRLTVT.

This clonotype has ten or more counts. The V and J genes are TRBV12-3 or TRBV12-4 and TRBJ2-6; D is ambiguous. Trimming removed 5 bases at V and 0 bases at J, with 5 bases between. CDR3 length: 14 amino acids. CDR3 sequence: CASSRNSGANVLTF. The CDR3 DNA reads TGTGCCAGCAGTAGGAACTCTGGGGCCAACGTCCTGACTTTC.

The V and J genes are TRBV7-2 and TRBJ1-1; TRBD1 aligns across 8 bases. The CDR3 spans 15 residues. The V gene's germline CDR1 is SGHTA and CDR2 FQGNSA. Trimming at V came to 6 bases and at J to 5 bases, leaving 11 bases not matched to a gene. The CDR3 DNA follows: TGTGCCAGCAGGCCCTTACAGGGGGTTGTAACTGAAGCTTTCTTT. It translates to CASRPLQGVVTEAFF.

Only a few counts were recorded for this clonotype. The chain joins TRBV4-2 to TRBJ2-1, with D possibly being TRBD1 or TRBD2 (5 bases each). The germline CDR1 and CDR2 sequences are LGHNA and YNFKEQ. Trimming removed 4 bases from V and 4 bases from J, with 17 bases in between. CDR3 length: 16 residues. In DNA form, the CDR3 reads TGTGCCAGCAGCCCGGCTTGGGACGTACTATACAATGAGCAGTTCTTC. As protein: CASSPAWDVLYNEQFF.

This clonotype was counted many times. The chain employs TRBV5-1 and TRBJ2-2, with D perhaps assigned TRBD1 or TRBD2 (6 bases each). Germline-derived CDR1 and CDR2 are SGHRS and YFSETQ. Trimming left V 1 base short and J 5 bases short, with 12 bases between. The CDR3 sequence is 15 residues long. In DNA, the CDR3 is TGCGCCAGCAGCTTGCCCGGGGGCTGGACCGGGGAGCTGTTTTTT. This gives the protein CASSLPGGWTGELFF.

This clonotype was picked up a small number of times. The chain couples TRBV7-9 to TRBJ2-3; D unclear. Trimming took off 1 base at V and 6 bases at J, with 8 bases between the two ends. CDR1 is SEHNR and CDR2 is FQNEAQ in the germline V gene (reference sequence). The CDR3 contains 13 residues. CDR3: CASSLVMGDTQYF. The CDR3 DNA sequence: TGTGCCAGCAGCTTAGTCATGGGGGATACGCAGTATTTT.

In nucleotides, the CDR3 is TGTGCCAGCAGTTTCGCTTGGGATTTCTATGGCTACACCTTC. This translates into CASSFAWDFYGYTF. The chain combines TRBV28 with TRBJ1-2; D not certain. This CDR3 has 14 amino acids. Germline V lookup: CDR1 MDHEN, CDR2 SYDVKM. V shed 3 bases and J shed 4 bases, with 12 bases lying between them.

This clonotype showed up just a few times. This chain connects TRBV7-2 to TRBJ2-3; the D gene is possibly TRBD1 (6 bases). Germline lookup yields CDR1 SGHTA and CDR2 FQGNSA. The CDR3 sequence is 16 residues long. Trimming took 5 bases from V and 0 from J, leaving 15 bases between them. CDR3 sequence reads: CASSNRDKDSTDTQYF. The CDR3 bases are TGTGCCAGCAGCAACCGGGACAAGGACAGCACAGATACGCAGTATTTT.

The chain combines TRBV12-3 or TRBV12-4 with TRBJ2-3, with 8 nucleotides matching TRBD2. The CDR3 runs to 15 residues. Trimming at V came to 5 bases and at J to 4 bases, leaving 8 bases not matched to a gene. CDR3 nucleotide sequence: TGTGCCAGCAGTCTCCGGGGGGGCGGTGCAGATACGCAGTATTTT. Its protein is CASSLRGGGADTQYF.

The J gene is TRBJ2-7, the V gene TRBV7-2; 8 bases are shared with TRBD2. The CDR3 runs 16 residues. CDR1 and CDR2 from the germline V gene are SGHTA and FQGNSA. Losses at the gene ends were 4 bases for V and 1 base for J; bases not matched to a gene: 9. Written as DNA, the CDR3 is TGTGCCAGCAGCTCCGGGGGGGTCCGAGGGTCCTACGAGCAGTACTTC. Translation gives CASSSGGVRGSYEQYF.

The chain is built from TRBV25-1 and TRBJ2-7; TRBD1 is a possible D gene (7 bases). The V gene lost 5 bases and the J gene lost 2 bases, with 13 bases spanning the gap. CDR1 is MGHDK and CDR2 is SYGVNS in the germline V gene. CDR3 length equals 14 residues. For the CDR3, the DNA is TGTGCCAGCAGTACCCAGGGGGGCGCCTACGAGCAGTACTTC. This codes for CASSTQGGAYEQYF.

A few counts support this clonotype. The chain employs TRBV7-6 and TRBJ1-3; D gene ambiguous. V shed 3 bases and J shed 0 bases, with 6 bases lying between them. The CDR3 loop spans 14 amino acids. Germline V gene data show CDR1 as SGHVS and CDR2 as FNYEAQ. Here the CDR3 reads CASSFKSSGNTIYF. The DNA for the CDR3 is TGTGCCAGCAGCTTCAAGAGCTCTGGAAACACCATATATTTT. Drawing the rest from reference TRBV7-6 and TRBJ1-3, the complete variable domain is GAGVSQSPRYKVTKRGQDVALRCDPISGHVSLYWYRQALGQGPEFLTYFNYEAQQDKSGLPNDRFSAERPEGSISTLTIQRTEQRDSAMYRCASSFKSSGNTIYFGEGSWLTVV.

This clonotype was seen a handful of times. The chain links TRBV5-1 to TRBJ2-3, with D tentatively TRBD1 or TRBD2 (6 bases each). V shed 3 bases and J shed 3 bases, with 14 bases lying between them. CDR1 and CDR2 from the germline V gene are SGHRS and YFSETQ. The CDR3 loop spans 15 amino acids. The CDR3 DNA is TGCGCCAGCAGCTGGGGGGCGAGGGTGACAGATACGCAGTATTTT. Its protein is CASSWGARVTDTQYF.

The chain has TRBV4-1 and TRBJ2-5; perhaps TRBD1 as D (7 bases). This CDR3 is built from 16 residues. Trimming cost V 3 bases and J 3 bases, with 17 bases left between them. CDR1 is MGHRA and CDR2 is YSYEKL in the germline V gene. The DNA for the CDR3 is TGCGCCAGCAGCCAGGGGGCTAGCAGGGGGGAAGAGACCCAGTACTTC. Translation gives CASSQGASRGEETQYF.

This clonotype was seen ten or more times. CDR3 amino acids: CASSYSTDWREQYF. The CDR3 DNA is TGTGCCAGCAGTTACTCGACAGACTGGCGCGAGCAGTACTTC. The gene calls are TRBV6-5 and TRBJ2-7; D perhaps matches TRBD1 (5 bases). The germline V gene has CDR1 MNHEY and CDR2 SVGAGI. The CDR3 has 14 residues. The V gene lost 0 bases and the J gene lost 6 bases, with 12 bases spanning the gap.

The chain is built from TRBV29-1 and TRBJ2-4, with 7 bases identical to TRBD2. Germline V gene lookup returns CDR1 SQVTM and CDR2 ANQGSEA. The CDR3 loop spans 13 amino acids. With 7 bases clipped from V and 6 bases from J, the junction kept 9 bases outside the gene matches. DNA of the CDR3: TGCAGCGGGGGGGGGACCGACGGAAACATTCAGTACTTC. Its protein product is CSGGGTDGNIQYF.

The table lists this clonotype with a few counts. The chain has TRBV19 and TRBJ1-2, with 9 bases aligning to TRBD1. With 6 bases clipped from V and 6 bases from J, the junction kept 14 bases outside the gene matches. CDR3 length equals 16 residues. Germline assignment: CDR1 LNHDA and CDR2 SQIVND (reference sequence). CDR3 region: CASSKGDRDSDHGYTF. The CDR3 region has the DNA TGTGCCAGTAGCAAAGGGGACAGGGATTCCGACCATGGCTACACCTTC.

This clonotype turned up a few times. V gene TRBV29-1 combines with J gene TRBJ2-5, with a weak D call TRBD2 (6 bases). The V end lost 2 bases, the J end lost 2 bases, and 9 bases lay between the germline ends. Germline assignment: CDR1 SQVTM and CDR2 ANQGSEA. This CDR3 has 13 residues. The CDR3 coding sequence is TGCAGCGTTGAATGGCGGGGACAAGAGACCCAGTACTTC. It specifies CSVEWRGQETQYF.

The V call is TRBV7-3, the J call TRBJ2-1; D call uncertain. V lost 3 bases to trimming and J lost 0 bases, with 9 bases between them. CDR3 length: 15 amino acids. Germline CDR1 reads SGHTA; CDR2 reads FQGTGA. CDR3 region: CASSFRVSSYNEQFF. The CDR3 DNA reads TGTGCCAGCAGCTTTAGGGTCAGCTCCTACAATGAGCAGTTCTTC. Using reference TRBV7-3 and TRBJ2-1 for the parts outside the CDR3, the full variable domain is GAGVSQTPSNKVTEKGKYVELRCDPISGHTALYWYRQSLGQGPEFLIYFQGTGAADDSGLPNDRFFAVRPEGSVSTLKIQRTERGDSAVYLCASSFRVSSYNEQFFGPGTRLTVL.

The V gene is TRBV20-1, the J gene TRBJ1-1; maybe TRBD1 (6 bases). V dropped 1 base and J dropped 5 bases, with 14 bases sitting between them. The CDR3 has 14 residues. Germline V CDR1 and CDR2: DFQATT, SNEGSKA (reference sequence). The CDR3 here is CSARGRRGETEAFF. The CDR3 coding sequence is TGCAGTGCTAGAGGGCGCAGGGGAGAGACTGAAGCTTTCTTT.

This clonotype occurred a few times. This rearrangement joins TRBV5-1 to TRBJ2-7; tentative D call: TRBD2 (5 bases). Germline V gene lookup returns CDR1 SGHRS and CDR2 YFSETQ. This CDR3 is built from 16 residues. Between the trimmed V and J ends, which lost 0 bases and 2 bases, there was a span of 15 bases. The CDR3 DNA is TGCGCCAGCAGCTTGGGAGGGTCTGGGGTACCCTACGAGCAGTACTTC. Amino acid sequence: CASSLGGSGVPYEQYF.

This chain joins TRBV20-1 and TRBJ1-2, with TRBD1 matching 8 bases. The CDR3 loop spans 12 amino acids. The V segment lost 5 bases and the J segment 7 bases; nucleotides outside the gene matches: 6. Germline values: CDR1 DFQATT, CDR2 SNEGSKA (reference sequence). In DNA, the CDR3 is TGCAGTGCTCCGGACAGGGTTGGTGGCTACACCTTC. Its translation: CSAPDRVGGYTF.